These 7 T cell receptor beta chains came from one sample sequenced in a study of beta chain features in type 1 diabetes. Since all of the isolated RNA was reverse transcribed, expressed TCRB transcripts were what got sequenced. The table came from immunoSEQ multiplex PCR; TCRdb's copy has only in-frame clones and leaves some out. The sample has 330,000 or so clones, roughly a fifth seen once. The sequencing sample was made of naive CD4+ T cells from blood. These receptors all stem from a woman between 18 and 29 years old in good health.

The V call is TRBV5-1, the J call TRBJ1-6, with 9 bases aligning to TRBD1. From germline, CDR1 is SGHRS and CDR2 YFSETQ. The CDR3 runs 14 residues. J was trimmed by 9 bases and V by 0 bases; bases with no gene match: 1. CDR3 sequence: CASSLEQGASPLHF. The CDR3 DNA reads as TGCGCCAGCAGCTTGGAACAGGGGGCTTCACCCCTCCACTTT.

This clone came up a few times. The V call is TRBV19, the J call TRBJ1-1; 8 bases agree with TRBD1. V gave up 1 base and J gave up 6 bases; unmatched junction bases: 7. CDR3 length equals 15 residues. Germline CDR1 LNHDA, CDR2 SQIVND (reference sequence). CDR3 residues: CASSIADRGPAEAFF. Here the CDR3 DNA reads TGTGCCAGTAGTATAGCCGACAGGGGTCCGGCTGAAGCTTTCTTT.

This clone showed up just a few times. The chain carries TRBV7-9 and TRBJ2-5; perhaps TRBD1 as D (6 bases). V was clipped by 5 bases and J by 5 bases, with 9 bases between them. The CDR3 totals 12 residues. In germline, CDR1 is SEHNR, CDR2 FQNEAQ (reference sequence). The CDR3 bases are TGTGCCAGCAGCCCAGGGGTTGAGACCCAGTACTTC. It yields the protein CASSPGVETQYF.

The chain has TRBV2 and TRBJ2-3; no clear D gene. The germline V and J ends were trimmed by 10 bases and 8 bases, with 13 bases remaining between them. The germline CDR1 and CDR2 sequences are SNHLY and FYNNEI. There are 11 residues in the CDR3. CDR3: CATTLGGTQYF. CDR3 sequence (DNA): TGTGCCACCACATTAGGCGGTACGCAGTATTTT. Full variable domain (outside the CDR3, taken from reference TRBV2 and TRBJ2-3): EPEVTQTPSHQVTQMGQEVILRCVPISNHLYFYWYRQILGQKVEFLVSFYNNEISEKSEIFDDQFSVERPDGSNFTLKIRSTKLEDSAMYFCATTLGGTQYFGPGTRLTVL.

Only a few counts were recorded for this clone. This sample includes further DNA sequences coding for the same CDR3. The chain links TRBV29-1 to TRBJ2-1; TRBD2 matches 7 bases. The V segment lost 3 bases and the J segment 6 bases; nucleotides outside the gene matches: 2. CDR1 and CDR2 (germline): SQVTM, ANQGSEA. This CDR3 comprises 12 residues. The CDR3 reads CSVEGGGNEQFF. CDR3 coding DNA: TGCAGCGTTGAGGGCGGGGGCAATGAGCAGTTCTTC.

This clone came up a few times. CDR3 sequence: CASTREGNRDGYTF. The CDR3 DNA reads as TGTGCCAGTACGAGAGAAGGCAACCGGGATGGCTACACCTTC. The rearrangement links TRBV19 to TRBJ1-2; no firm D call. The CDR3 length is 14 residues. CDR1 LNHDA and CDR2 SQIVND come from the germline V gene (reference sequence). The V gene lost 7 bases and the J gene lost 6 bases, with 18 bases spanning the gap.

The J gene is TRBJ1-2, the V gene TRBV5-5, with 7 nucleotides matching TRBD1. The CDR3 contains 15 residues. Germline CDR1 is SGHKS and CDR2 is YYEKEE (reference sequence). After removal of 1 base from V and 1 base from J, the junction contained 4 bases not matched to a gene. CDR3 in amino acids: CASSLQQGINYGYTF. The DNA for the CDR3 is TGTGCCAGCAGCTTGCAACAGGGGATTAACTATGGCTACACCTTC.